These 17 T cell receptor beta chains originate from one sample sequenced in a study of T-cell memory formation after mild COVID-19. TCRdb processed the 5' RACE reads anew with MiXCR; each CDR3 protein has one entry. The table lists more than 100,000 distinct CDR3 sequences, over 15% of them singletons. Input material: PBMCs or a T cell subset sorted from them (not recorded which). Receptors originate from a man in his late teens or twenties who had mild COVID-19 (a few samples of this study predate the infection). Cell type and time point are not known.

V gene TRBV5-1 combines with J gene TRBJ1-1; D may be TRBD1 (5 bases). The CDR3 spans 14 residues. From germline, CDR1 is SGHRS and CDR2 YFSETQ. V was cut by 4 bases and J by 1 base, with 11 bases left in between. As DNA, the CDR3 is TGCGCCAGCAGCCCCGGGACGGAGAACACTGAAGCTTTCTTT. Residues: CASSPGTENTEAFF.

This clonotype was counted only a few times. V usage is TRBV5-1 and J usage is TRBJ1-1; 8 positions agree with TRBD1. The CDR3 length is 14 residues. CDR1 and CDR2 (germline): SGHRS, YFSETQ. The V gene end was trimmed by 2 bases and the J gene end by 4 bases; junction bases not matched to a gene: 4. In DNA form, the CDR3 reads TGCGCCAGCAGCTTCATCAGGGGGCTCACTGAAGCTTTCTTT. Its protein product is CASSFIRGLTEAFF.

V gene TRBV7-2 combines with J gene TRBJ2-2; 8 bases fit TRBD2. The CDR3 runs to 16 residues. Germline CDR1 is SGHTA and CDR2 is FQGNSA. J gave up 4 bases and V 5 bases, and 9 bases lay outside the gene matches. The CDR3 is CASSPGGASGTGELFF. CDR3 nucleotides: TGTGCCAGCAGCCCGGGGGGGGCTAGTGGCACCGGGGAGCTGTTTTTT.

The chain uses TRBV6-6 and TRBJ2-3, with unresolved D. Trimming cost V 5 bases and J 0 bases, with 9 bases left between them. Germline lookup yields CDR1 MNHNY and CDR2 SVGAGI (reference sequence). The CDR3 contains 14 residues. CDR3 nucleotide sequence: TGTGCCAGCAGTAAAGACCATAGCACAGATACGCAGTATTTT. Its protein product is CASSKDHSTDTQYF.

This clonotype was counted a single time. This chain connects TRBV6-1 to TRBJ2-5; 12 nucleotides line up with TRBD2. Germline CDR1 and CDR2: MNHNS and SASEGT. J lost 4 bases, V lost 6 bases, and 6 bases had no gene match. The length of the CDR3 is 15 residues. CDR3: CASSELAGGSETQYF. The DNA of the CDR3 is TGTGCCAGCAGCGAACTAGCGGGGGGATCAGAGACCCAGTACTTC.

V usage is TRBV20-1 and J usage is TRBJ2-5; D uncertain. Trimming took 3 bases from V and 7 from J, leaving 18 bases between them. Per the germline V gene, CDR1 is DFQATT and CDR2 is SNEGSKA (reference sequence). CDR3 length: 14 residues. The CDR3 is CSARTSPPAGTQYF. DNA of the CDR3: TGCAGTGCTAGGACGTCCCCACCGGCAGGGACCCAGTACTTC.

This clonotype has more than one count but fewer than ten. The J gene is TRBJ2-3, the V gene TRBV3-1, with D unclear. V lost 1 base and J 3 bases, leaving 14 bases between the germline ends. The germline gives CDR1 LGHDT, CDR2 YNNKEL (reference sequence). The CDR3 runs 16 residues. The CDR3 DNA follows: TGTGCCAGCAGCCAAGGGCGTGTTGGCGTAACAGATACGCAGTATTTT. Encoded protein: CASSQGRVGVTDTQYF.

The V and J genes are TRBV21-1 and TRBJ2-3; TRBD1, the table's D call, was not compared with the DNA. TRBV21-1 is annotated as a pseudogene. CDR3 length equals 14 residues. The CDR3 region has the DNA TGTGCCAGCAAGCAGGACACCCGCACAGATACGCAGTATTTT. It encodes CASKQDTRTDTQYF.

The chain has TRBV27 and TRBJ2-4; maybe TRBD1 (7 bases). CDR1 is MNHEY, CDR2 SMNVEV, per germline (reference sequence). This CDR3 contains 15 residues. Deletions cut 5 bases from V and 1 base from J, with 12 bases between. CDR3 region: CASSAGGTAKNIQYF. CDR3 nucleotide sequence: TGTGCCAGCAGTGCAGGGGGGACGGCCAAAAACATTCAGTACTTC.

This clonotype was counted only a few times. The V gene is TRBV4-2, the J gene TRBJ2-2; D tentatively fits TRBD1 or TRBD2 (6 bases each). The CDR3 extends over 16 amino acids. With 1 base removed from V and 7 bases from J, the gap between germline ends came to 16 bases. Germline loops: CDR1 LGHNA, CDR2 YNFKEQ. The CDR3, as DNA: TGTGCCAGCAGCCAAGCGGGGACGGGGGCATACGGGGAGCTGTTTTTT. Protein: CASSQAGTGAYGELFF.

This rearrangement joins TRBV18 to TRBJ1-2; D is perhaps TRBD1 (5 bases). Germline assignment: CDR1 KGHSH and CDR2 LQKENI. V was trimmed by 2 bases and J by 2 bases, leaving 9 bases between them. The CDR3 is 14 residues long. DNA of the CDR3: TGTGCCAGCTCACCATCGACAGAAAACTATGGCTACACCTTC. Protein product: CASSPSTENYGYTF. The full variable domain, its missing parts supplied by reference TRBV18 and TRBJ1-2, is NAGVMQNPRHLVRRRGQEARLRCSPMKGHSHVYWYRQLPEEGLKFMVYLQKENIIDESGMPKERFSAEFPKEGPSILRIQQVVRGDSAAYFCASSPSTENYGYTFGSGTRLTVV.

In this sample, this clonotype turned up many times. The CDR3 sequence: CASSPPTGNGEQFF. The CDR3 region has the DNA TGTGCCAGCAGCCCACCAACAGGGAATGGTGAGCAGTTCTTC. The gene calls are TRBV7-2 and TRBJ2-1, with D maybe TRBD1 (6 bases). CDR1 and CDR2 (germline): SGHTA, FQGNSA. Trimming removed 5 bases at V and 9 bases at J, with 17 bases between. This CDR3 region has 14 residues.

The chain is built from TRBV18 and TRBJ2-7, with 7 bases that match TRBD2. Germline V gene data show CDR1 as KGHSH and CDR2 as LQKENI. The CDR3 contains 14 residues. The ends lost 0 bases at V and 2 bases at J; junction bases unmatched: 1. The CDR3 DNA sequence: TGTGCCAGCTCACCACCGGGGGGGACCTACGAGCAGTACTTC. Translated, it gives CASSPPGGTYEQYF.

This clonotype has a handful of counts. The V call is TRBV7-9, the J call TRBJ2-1, with D uncertain. V shed 1 base and J shed 5 bases, with 3 bases lying between them. CDR1 is SEHNR, CDR2 FQNEAQ, per germline (reference sequence). The CDR3 is made up of 12 amino acids. CDR3 loop: CASSLDNNEQFF. The CDR3 DNA reads as TGTGCCAGCAGCTTAGACAACAATGAGCAGTTCTTC.

This sequence joins TRBV12-3 or TRBV12-4 and TRBJ2-2; unclear D gene. Trimming left V 1 base short and J 2 bases short, with 8 bases between. This CDR3 region has 15 residues. The chain's CDR3 is CASSLGPLNTGELFF. For the CDR3, the DNA is TGTGCCAGCAGTTTAGGGCCCCTAAACACCGGGGAGCTGTTTTTT.

This clonotype was detected only a few times. The rearrangement uses TRBV29-1 and TRBJ1-2, with 8 bases identical to TRBD1. With 4 bases clipped from V and 6 bases from J, the junction kept 13 bases outside the gene matches. The CDR3 is 15 amino acids. CDR1 SQVTM and CDR2 ANQGSEA come from the germline V gene. The CDR3 nucleotides read TGCAGCGTTGCCCGGGACAGGTCAGTGGTGGATGGCTACACCTTC. It translates to CSVARDRSVVDGYTF.

This clonotype was recorded a few times. The chain carries TRBV10-3 and TRBJ2-5; 9 bases agree with TRBD1. CDR1 and CDR2 from the germline V gene are ENHRY and SYGVKD. The CDR3 totals 16 residues. Trimming removed 2 bases from V and 5 bases from J; junction bases left unmatched: 9. CDR3 protein: CAISERDREIEETQYF. CDR3 bases: TGTGCCATCAGTGAGCGGGACAGGGAAATTGAGGAGACCCAGTACTTC.